A selection of T cell receptor beta chains follows, all from one sample in a study of blood T cell repertoires in COVID-19. Assay: immunoSEQ multiplex PCR; the TCRdb copy retains only in-frame clones and omits some. Of a few hundred thousand clones detected, around 92% appear once; the ten largest clones hold approximately 2.9%. Source material: PBMCs or T cells enriched from blood (not recorded which). These receptors were collected from a woman in her forties or fifties who had been exposed to COVID-19. CDR3s include the opening cysteine and the closing phenylalanine or tryptophan. A D gene is named only where the DNA matches it firmly. The listing skips clone size in some rows; elsewhere it reads once, few, many or a size class.

v_gene	d_gene	abundance	j_gene	len	CDR3nt	CDR3aa
TRBV16	TRBD1	NA	TRBJ2-3	16	TGTGCCAGCAGCCAGACCGGGACAGGGGGCAAAGGTACGCAGTATTTT	CASSQTGTGGKGTQYF
TRBV11-2	TRBD1	NA	TRBJ2-5	17	TGTGCCAGCAGCCAAACGGGTGGGACAGGGGATCAAGAGACCCAGTACTTC	CASSQTGGTGDQETQYF
TRBV21-1	NA	NA	TRBJ2-6	18	TGTGCCAGCAGCAAAGACGAGGCACCCAAGTCTGGGGCCAACGTCCTGACTTTC	CASSKDEAPKSGANVLTF
TRBV5-1	NA	NA	TRBJ2-3	14	TGCGCCAGCAGCATGACAGGGGAGGGAGATACGCAGTATTTT	CASSMTGEGDTQYF
TRBV5-5	NA	once	TRBJ1-4	16	TGTGCCAGCAGCTTGGAGGTCTGGGGGGAGAATGAAAAACTGTTTTTT	CASSLEVWGENEKLFF
TRBV5-6	NA	NA	TRBJ1-3	16	TGTGCCAGCAGCTTGGTGGGGCCCACCTATGGAAACACCATATATTTT	CASSLVGPTYGNTIYF
TRBV5-1	NA	NA	TRBJ2-7	11	TGCGCCAGCAGCTTGTACAGCGAGCAGTACTTC	CASSLYSEQYF
TRBV4-1	NA	NA	TRBJ2-5	14	TGCGCCAGCAGCCAAGCAGGGTATTCCGAGACCCAGTACTTC	CASSQAGYSETQYF
TRBV29-1	NA	NA	TRBJ1-3	15	TGCAGCGTTGAAGAAGGACGGGGCTCTGGAAACACCATATATTTT	CSVEEGRGSGNTIYF
TRBV5-4	TRBD2	NA	TRBJ2-1	17	TGTGCCAGCAGCTGGGGACTAGCGGGGGGGTCCGTCGATGAGCAGTTCTTC	CASSWGLAGGSVDEQFF
TRBV5-1	NA	NA	TRBJ2-6	17	TGCGCCAGCAGCTTTGCCCAACACAGGGCTGGGGCCAACGTCCTGACTTTC	CASSFAQHRAGANVLTF
TRBV18	TRBD2	NA	TRBJ2-3	13	TGTGCCAGCTCACCACCGTCGGGGGGGGCGCAGTATTTT	CASSPPSGGAQYF
TRBV7-9	TRBD2	once	TRBJ2-3	15	TGTGCCAGCGGCGGGAGTTTTTTCGGTACAGATACGCAGTATTTT	CASGGSFFGTDTQYF
TRBV19	NA	NA	TRBJ1-1	15	TGTGCCAGTAGTTTCTCTGGAGAGGGAGGATCTGAAGCTTTCTTT	CASSFSGEGGSEAFF
TRBV30	NA	NA	TRBJ1-2	14	TGTGCCTGGAGTGGCCCCCTAGAAAACTATGGCTACACCTTC	CAWSGPLENYGYTF